The T cell receptor (beta chain) described here comes from a study of early T cells in non-severe SARS-CoV-2 infection. Study-level background: Sequencing of bulk RNA from unsorted whole blood was done, without chain pairing.

As to this clonotype: Its antigen is unknown.

Findings and caveats of the study: There was a bias toward anti-spike CD8 responses in VDJdb matching, which missed private and CD4 specificities.

The CDR3 contains 13 residues. The V gene's germline CDR1 is KGHSH and CDR2 LQKENI. Trimming at V came to 5 bases and at J to 6 bases, leaving 4 bases not matched to a gene. Unique molecular identifiers were added to individual cDNA molecules. TCRdb fed the 5' RACE reads into MiXCR, producing one record per CDR3 protein. The table lists about 64,000 distinct CDR3 sequences, 20% to 25% of them singletons. The source is an adult who was a healthcare worker with PCR-confirmed SARS-CoV-2 infection or an uninfected control (not recorded which). Sequencing used whole blood, obtained at baseline. The chain joins TRBV18 to TRBJ2-7, with 10 positions matching TRBD1. CDR3 sequence reads: CASSGGQGVEQYF. Here the CDR3 DNA reads TGTGCCAGCTCAGGAGGACAGGGGGTCGAGCAGTACTTC.